These 10 T cell receptor beta chains came from one sample sequenced in a study of cytomegalovirus exposure and HLA in healthy donors. Some clones are missing from TCRdb's copy, which holds only in-frame ones; the method was immunoSEQ multiplex PCR. In the table there are under 150,000 clones, more than 85% of which are singletons. The sequenced sample consisted of PBMCs. The source of these receptors is a man between 18 and 35 years old in good health and CMV-seronegative.

This chain joins TRBV6-5 and TRBJ2-1; 7 nucleotides line up with TRBD2. Germline V lookup: CDR1 MNHEY, CDR2 SVGAGI. V trimming: 0 bases; J trimming: 10 bases; junction bases outside the gene matches: 6. The CDR3 extends over 14 amino acids. In nucleotides, the CDR3 is TGTGCCAGCAGTTACTCTACCCGGGGGGAAGAGCAGTTCTTC. This translates into CASSYSTRGEEQFF.

V and J are TRBV19 and TRBJ1-5; TRBD1 aligns across 9 bases. V was pared by 6 bases and J by 6 bases, with 9 bases of the junction left unmatched. In germline, CDR1 is LNHDA, CDR2 SQIVND (reference sequence). This CDR3 spans 15 amino acids. CDR3 sequence: CASSGVGQGGQPQHF. CDR3 nucleotide sequence: TGTGCCAGTAGCGGAGTGGGACAGGGCGGTCAGCCCCAGCATTTT.

The rearrangement joins TRBV29-1 to TRBJ2-2, with D perhaps matching TRBD1 (6 bases). Trimming pared 5 bases from V and 1 base from J, leaving 11 bases between. The CDR3 runs 14 residues. Germline V gene data show CDR1 as SQVTM and CDR2 as ANQGSEA. For the CDR3, the DNA is TGCAGCGTTTCCGGACAGATGAACACCGGGGAGCTGTTTTTT. Translated: CSVSGQMNTGELFF.

V usage is TRBV19 and J usage is TRBJ2-1; 8 bases match TRBD2. The CDR3 extends over 13 amino acids. The V segment lost 8 bases and the J segment 6 bases; nucleotides outside the gene matches: 6. Germline CDR1 and CDR2: LNHDA and SQIVND (reference sequence). CDR3 in DNA: TGTGCCAGTGGACTAGCTTCTCCCAATGAGCAGTTCTTC. It yields the protein CASGLASPNEQFF. Variable domain in full (rest from reference TRBV19 and TRBJ2-1): DGGITQSPKYLFRKEGQNVTLSCEQNLNHDAMYWYRQDPGQGLRLIYYSQIVNDFQKGDIAEGYSVSREKKESFPLTVTSAQKNPTAFYLCASGLASPNEQFFGPGTRLTVL.

The chain recombines TRBV11-2 with TRBJ2-7, with D tentatively TRBD2 (6 bases). Per the germline V gene, CDR1 is SGHAT and CDR2 is FQNNGV. This CDR3 has 16 amino acids. The V and J ends lost 4 bases and 6 bases respectively, with 22 bases between them. The DNA of the CDR3 is TGTGCCAGCAGCTCCGATCGGGGGAGCTTCCCTTCCGAGCAGTACGTC. It is translated as CASSSDRGSFPSEQYV.

The V and J genes are TRBV6-6 and TRBJ1-1; unclear D gene. V was clipped by 6 bases and J by 0 bases, with 8 bases between them. CDR3 length: 13 amino acids. Germline V gene sequence: CDR1 MNHNY, CDR2 SVGAGI (reference sequence). The CDR3 DNA sequence: TGTGCCAGCAGCGCGAGCATGAACACTGAAGCTTTCTTT. It encodes CASSASMNTEAFF.

The chain recombines TRBV9 with TRBJ2-5; 8 bases align to TRBD2. The V and J ends lost 4 bases and 1 base, in that order; junction bases with no gene match: 9. This CDR3 comprises 16 residues. Germline lookup yields CDR1 SGDLS and CDR2 YYNGEE. The CDR3 DNA reads as TGTGCCAGCAGCACTACCATCACTAGCGGCCAAGAGACCCAGTACTTC. Its protein is CASSTTITSGQETQYF.

This clone is a singleton in its sample. The chain combines TRBV4-1 with TRBJ2-1, with D unresolved. This CDR3 spans 15 amino acids. The V gene's germline CDR1 is MGHRA and CDR2 YSYEKL. Trimming cost V 1 base and J 0 bases, with 7 bases left between them. Written as DNA, the CDR3 is TGCGCCAGCAGCCAAGTCTTTAGCTCCTACAATGAGCAGTTCTTC. Translated, it gives CASSQVFSSYNEQFF.

The chain carries TRBV6-6 and TRBJ2-1, with TRBD1 matching over 8 bases. Trimming took 5 bases from V and 8 from J; bases not matched to a gene: 14. This CDR3 is 16 amino acids long. Germline CDR1 reads MNHNY; CDR2 reads SVGAGI (reference sequence). The DNA for the CDR3 is TGTGCCAGCAGTCTTAAACCCCCGGGACAGGACCATGAGCAGTTCTTC. Protein: CASSLKPPGQDHEQFF.

Only one count was recorded for this clone. The genes are TRBV11-2 and TRBJ2-7, with TRBD1 identical over 8 bases. V gave up 7 bases and J gave up 1 base; unmatched junction bases: 6. The CDR3 runs to 14 residues. The V gene's germline CDR1 is SGHAT and CDR2 FQNNGV. CDR3 residues: CASKWGTGSYEQYV. In DNA, the CDR3 is TGTGCCAGCAAGTGGGGGACAGGTTCCTACGAGCAGTACGTC.